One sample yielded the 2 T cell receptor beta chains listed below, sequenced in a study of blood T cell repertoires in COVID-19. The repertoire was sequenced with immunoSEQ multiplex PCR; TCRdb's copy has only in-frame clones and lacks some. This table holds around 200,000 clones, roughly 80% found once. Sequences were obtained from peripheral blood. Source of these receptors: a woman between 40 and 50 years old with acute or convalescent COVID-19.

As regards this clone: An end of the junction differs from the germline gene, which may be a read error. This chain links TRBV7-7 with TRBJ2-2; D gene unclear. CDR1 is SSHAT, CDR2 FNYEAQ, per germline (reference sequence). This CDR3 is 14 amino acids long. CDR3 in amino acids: CASSLEIDTGELFF. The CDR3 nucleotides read TGTGCTAGCAGCCTCGAGATAGACACCGGGGAGCTGTTTTTT.

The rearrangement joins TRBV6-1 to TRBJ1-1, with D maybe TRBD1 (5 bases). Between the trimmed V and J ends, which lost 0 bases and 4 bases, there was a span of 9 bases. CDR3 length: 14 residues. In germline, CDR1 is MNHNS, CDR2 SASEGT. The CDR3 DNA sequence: TGTGCCAGCAGTGAAGCAGGGACTGGCACTGAAGCTTTCTTT. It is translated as CASSEAGTGTEAFF.